These T cell receptor beta chains were read from a single sample in a study of preoperative IRX-2 immunotherapy in early breast cancer. Assay used: immunoSEQ multiplex PCR; TCRdb lists only in-frame clones, some missing. The repertoire holds some 99,000 clones, with roughly 90% as singletons. The sequences come from tumor tissue, collected after IRX-2 immunotherapy. These receptors came from a human donor with breast cancer. CDR3s include the opening cysteine and the closing phenylalanine or tryptophan. The order of the fields is clone size, V gene, J gene, D gene, CDR3 DNA, CDR3 protein. D genes are given only for firm matches. Clone size is not always given. Where it is, it says once, few, many or a class for expanded clones.

>-|TRBV6-7|TRBJ2-7|TRBD2
TGTGCCACCCGAAGGCTAGCGGGAGACGAGCAGTACTTC
CATRRLAGDEQYF
>few|TRBV15|TRBJ1-5|-
TGTGCCACCAGCGGTCCTGAGGGATGGTTGGGTGATCAGCCCCAGCATTTT
CATSGPEGWLGDQPQHF
>-|TRBV6-8|TRBJ2-1|-
TGTGCCAGCAGTTACTCTGGCCTAACAGGATACAATGAGCAGTTCTTC
CASSYSGLTGYNEQFF
>-|TRBV5-1|TRBJ1-3|-
TGCGCCAGCAGCCCTCAGGACTCTGGAAACACCATATATTTT
CASSPQDSGNTIYF
>-|TRBV14|TRBJ2-1|-
TGTGCCAGCAGCCATTCAAGTCTACGGGGTGAGCAGTTCTTC
CASSHSSLRGEQFF
>-|TRBV18|TRBJ1-1|-
TGTGCCAGCTCACCTGCCGGGGTTGATGGCACTGAAGCTTTCTTT
CASSPAGVDGTEAFF
>-|TRBV28|TRBJ1-5|-
TGTGCCAGCAGGTCAGGGAACCAGCCCCAGCATTTT
CASRSGNQPQHF
>-|TRBV19|TRBJ1-1|-
TGTGCCAGTAGTATCCGGGGAGCTGAAGCTTTCTTT
CASSIRGAEAFF
>-|TRBV6-8|TRBJ1-1|-
TGTGCCAGCAGCCCTCGAGGGAGGTTAGACACTGAAGCTTTCTTT
CASSPRGRLDTEAFF
>-|TRBV11-3|TRBJ2-5|-
TGTGCCAGCAGCCAGGGTTCAGGGTTGGGAGAGACCCAGTACTTC
CASSQGSGLGETQYF
>-|TRBV10-2|TRBJ1-2|-
TGCGCCAGCAGGCGGACAGAAACTAACTATGGCTACACCTTC
CASRRTETNYGYTF
>once|TRBV29-1|TRBJ1-3|-
TGCAGCGTTCACAGGGAGCTCTCTGGAAACACCATATATTTT
CSVHRELSGNTIYF
>-|TRBV5-1|TRBJ2-5|-
TGCGCCAGCAGCCTCAATGGGGGGGGGCCGGAGACCCAGTACTTC
CASSLNGGGPETQYF
>once|TRBV11-3|TRBJ2-3|TRBD2
TGTGCCAGCAGCTTGGGAGGGACTAGCGGGGGAGATACGCAGTATTTT
CASSLGGTSGGDTQYF
>-|TRBV6-8|TRBJ1-6|-
TGTGCCATCAGATCGGGGGGGGATTCACCCCTCCACTTT
CAIRSGGDSPLHF
>-|TRBV18|TRBJ1-1|-
TGTGCCAGCTCACCCTTACAGGGTCAGAACACTGAAGCTTTCTTT
CASSPLQGQNTEAFF
>-|TRBV5-1|TRBJ2-3|TRBD2
TGCGCCAGCAGCTTAGGACTAGCGGGAGGGGTTAGCACAGATACGCAGTATTTT
CASSLGLAGGVSTDTQYF
>-|TRBV9|TRBJ1-5|TRBD1
TGTGCCAGCAGTTCCGAGGGGACAGGGAATCAGCCCCAGCATTTT
CASSSEGTGNQPQHF
>-|TRBV28|TRBJ1-2|-
TGTGCCAGCAGTCCCATCGCCTATGGCTACACCTTC
CASSPIAYGYTF
>-|TRBV19|TRBJ2-5|-
TGTGCCAGTAGAAACAGCCGTAGGGCGACAGCGCAAGAGACCCAGTACTTC
CASRNSRRATAQETQYF
>-|TRBV23-1|TRBJ1-1|-
TGCGCCAGCAGCCAAATAAGACAGACCCCTGATACTTTCTTT
CASSQIRQTPDTFF
>-|TRBV25-1|TRBJ2-3|TRBD2
TGTGCCAGCAGTGAATATGCCCCAGGGAGGGGCACAGATACGCAGTATTTT
CASSEYAPGRGTDTQYF
>-|TRBV7-1|TRBJ2-7|-
TGTGCCAGCAGCCGTCGGGCAGGGGCTCCTCGTGAGCAGTACTTC
CASSRRAGAPREQYF
>once|TRBV29-1|TRBJ1-1|-
TGCAGCTCATCCGGAGGCAGGGGCACTGAAGCTTTCTTT
CSSSGGRGTEAFF
>few|TRBV19|TRBJ1-5|-
TGTGCCAGTAGGACCAATTCTAGGACGTACAATCAGCCCCAGCATTTT
CASRTNSRTYNQPQHF
>-|TRBV28|TRBJ2-2|-
TGTGCCAGCAGTTTAATTCACCATAACACCGGGGAGCTGTTTTTT
CASSLIHHNTGELFF
>-|TRBV23-1|TRBJ2-7|-
TGCGCCAGCAGCTTTGGTGGGACCGTTGATCAGTACTTC
CASSFGGTVDQYF
>-|TRBV7-6|TRBJ2-3|TRBD2
TGTGCCAGCAGCTTAGCAACTGGGGGGGGGAGCACAGATACGCAGTATTTT
CASSLATGGGSTDTQYF
>-|TRBV7-8|TRBJ2-1|-
TGTGCCAGCAGCATCGGATCGGGGGATGAGCAGTTCTTC
CASSIGSGDEQFF
>-|TRBV30|TRBJ1-1|-
TGTGCCTGGAGTGTAGCGGGGGGTTTAACAGAAGCTTTCTTT
CAWSVAGGLTEAFF
>-|TRBV19|TRBJ1-5|-
TGTGCCAGTAGTATGATTTCTCAGCCCCAGCATTTT
CASSMISQPQHF
>-|TRBV6-8|TRBJ1-1|-
TGTGCCAGCAGTATTAGGGACACTGAAGCTTTCTTT
CASSIRDTEAFF
>-|TRBV11-3|TRBJ2-1|TRBD1
TGTGCCAGCAGCGTGGGACAGGGGACCTACAATGAGCAGTTCTTC
CASSVGQGTYNEQFF
>-|TRBV30|TRBJ2-7|TRBD2
TGTGCCTGGGTACCCCCCGGGGGGGCCTCTGGCGAGCAGTACTTC
CAWVPPGGASGEQYF
>-|TRBV7-7|TRBJ2-2|-
TGTGCCAGCAGCCAAGTTACTCCTCCCCCGGACACCGGGGAGCTGTTTTTT
CASSQVTPPPDTGELFF
>-|TRBV23-1|TRBJ1-2|-
TGCGCCAGCAGCCAAGGTTTCCAGCTAAAAGATGGCTACACCTTC
CASSQGFQLKDGYTF
>-|TRBV15|TRBJ1-1|-
TGTGCCACCAGCAGAGATAGGATAGGGAACACTGAAGCTTTCTTT
CATSRDRIGNTEAFF
>-|TRBV6-8|TRBJ2-3|-
TGTGCCAGCAGAGGGGGTCCCACTGACTCCCGGGATGCTAGCACAGATACGCAGTATTTT
CASRGGPTDSRDASTDTQYF
>-|TRBV7-7|TRBJ2-1|-
TGTGCCAGCAGCTTCGACACGTCCTACAATGAGCAGTTCTTC
CASSFDTSYNEQFF
>-|TRBV6-8|TRBJ2-5|TRBD2
TGTGCCAGCAAGGAGCGGGGGGTCGAGACCCAGTACTTC
CASKERGVETQYF
>-|TRBV6-7|TRBJ1-3|TRBD1
TGTGCCAGCAGTTCCAACCTTGGACAGGGCTCTGGAAACACCATATATTTT
CASSSNLGQGSGNTIYF
>-|TRBV6-8|TRBJ2-7|TRBD1
TGTGCCAGCAGTGACGGGGGGACAGGGTCAAGGGCGCAGTACTTC
CASSDGGTGSRAQYF
>once|TRBV18|TRBJ2-1|-
TGTGCCAGCTCATCGGTGACAGGCGATCGCAATGAGCAGTTCTTC
CASSSVTGDRNEQFF
>-|TRBV7-8|TRBJ1-1|-
TGTGCCAGAAGCTCGGACAAGAACACTGAAGCTTTCTTT
CARSSDKNTEAFF
>-|TRBV19|TRBJ1-3|-
TGTGCCAGCCACCCGGGCAGCTCTGGAAACACCATATATTTT
CASHPGSSGNTIYF
>-|TRBV28|TRBJ1-1|-
TGTGCCAGCAGTTTGCTTAGGCTGCTCGGCACTGAAGCTTTCTTT
CASSLLRLLGTEAFF
>-|TRBV11-3|TRBJ1-1|-
TGTGCCAGCAGCAGTGCCGGGGGCATGAACACTGAAGCTTTCTTT
CASSSAGGMNTEAFF
>-|TRBV7-7|TRBJ2-7|-
TGTGCCAGCAGCTTAGAGGTGGTATGGGGCGAGCAGTACTTC
CASSLEVVWGEQYF
>-|TRBV6-8|TRBJ2-1|TRBD2
TGTGCCAGCAGTTACTCGGGGCTAGCGGGAGTGGACTATGAGCAGTTCTTC
CASSYSGLAGVDYEQFF
>-|TRBV18|TRBJ1-5|TRBD1
TGTGCCAGCTCACCCGGGACAGGGTCCGGCGGCAATCAGCCCCAGCATTTT
CASSPGTGSGGNQPQHF
>-|TRBV6-8|TRBJ1-2|-
TGTGCCAGCACCCCGGGGGGAAGAGATGGCTACACCTTC
CASTPGGRDGYTF
>few|TRBV6-8|TRBJ1-6|-
TGTGCCAGCAGGGGCAGCCAGAGCTCCTATAATTCACCCCTCCACTTT
CASRGSQSSYNSPLHF
>-|TRBV30|TRBJ2-7|-
TGTGCCTGGTCTGACAGAGGATCCTACGAGCAGTACTTC
CAWSDRGSYEQYF
>-|TRBV11-3|TRBJ1-2|-
TGTGCCAGCAGCGTACAGGGACGGAGCTATGGCTACACTTTC
CASSVQGRSYGYTF
>-|TRBV1|TRBJ1-4|-
TGCGCCAGCAGCCAAGTATACAGCCTTAATGAAAAACTGTTTTTT
CASSQVYSLNEKLFF
>-|TRBV6-8|TRBJ2-2|-
TGTGCCAGCACCTACGGGCGCCTACCTGGAGAGCTGTTTTTT
CASTYGRLPGELFF
>-|TRBV28|TRBJ1-2|TRBD1
TGTGCCAGCAGTCCCGGGACAGTCTATGGCTACACCTTC
CASSPGTVYGYTF